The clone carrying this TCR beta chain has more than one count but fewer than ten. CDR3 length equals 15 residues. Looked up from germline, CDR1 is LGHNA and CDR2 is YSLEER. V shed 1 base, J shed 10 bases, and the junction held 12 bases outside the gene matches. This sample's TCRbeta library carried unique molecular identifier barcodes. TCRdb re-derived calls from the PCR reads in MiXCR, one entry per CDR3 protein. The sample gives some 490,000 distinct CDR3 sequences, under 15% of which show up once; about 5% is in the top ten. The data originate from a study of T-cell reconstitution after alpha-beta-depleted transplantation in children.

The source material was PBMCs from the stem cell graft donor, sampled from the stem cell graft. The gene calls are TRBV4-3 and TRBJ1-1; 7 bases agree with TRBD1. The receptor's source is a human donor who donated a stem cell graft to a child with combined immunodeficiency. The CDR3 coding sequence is TGCGCCAGCAGCCAAGGGGTCCGACAGGGTTCGGTAGCTTTCTTT. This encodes CASSQGVRQGSVAFF.